A single sample gave rise to the 22 T cell receptor beta chains below, sequenced in a study of blood T cell repertoires in COVID-19 (dated by TCRdb to 2018 to 2020). The library was built by means of the immunoSEQ multiplex PCR assay. In its TCRdb copy, this immuneACCESS table keeps in-frame sequences only and misses some clones. Where compared with another copy, unresolved V genes explain less than half of these, and the others have no known cause. For this sample there are under 200,000 clones; roughly 80% appear just once. Jointly, the top ten make up more than 4.5% of the sample. The source material was PBMCs or T cells enriched from blood (not recorded which). The receptors originated from a woman in her sixties or seventies with acute COVID-19.

V usage is TRBV2 and J usage is TRBJ2-7; TRBD2 matches 7 bases. The CDR3 sequence is 18 residues long. V trimming: 4 bases; J trimming: 0 bases; junction bases outside the gene matches: 15. Germline V gene sequence: CDR1 SNHLY, CDR2 FYNNEI. The CDR3 sequence: CASSVGDILGGDSYEQYF. CDR3 nucleotide sequence: TGTGCCAGCAGTGTAGGGGATATTTTGGGAGGGGACTCCTACGAGCAGTACTTC.

The V and J genes are TRBV2 and TRBJ2-1; D is perhaps TRBD1 (6 bases). V lost 5 bases to trimming and J lost 15 bases, with 20 bases between them. This CDR3 is built from 13 residues. Germline V gives CDR1 SNHLY, CDR2 FYNNEI. The CDR3 DNA reads TGTGCCAGCAGTCGGGACAAAGTTCTATTCCCGTTCTTC. The encoded protein is CASSRDKVLFPFF.

CDR3 loop: CASSLSFSQDTKLFF. The CDR3 DNA follows: TGTGCCAGCAGTTTATCGTTTTCACAGGATACTAAACTGTTTTTT. The rearrangement joins TRBV27 to TRBJ1-4; the D gene is possibly TRBD1 (5 bases). V was shortened by 0 bases and J by 11 bases, with 16 bases between the two germline ends. This CDR3 has 15 amino acids. Germline CDR1 MNHEY, CDR2 SMNVEV (reference sequence).

CDR3 protein: CSASIAGGIYNEQFF. In DNA form, the CDR3 reads TGCAGTGCTAGTATCGCGGGAGGAATTTACAATGAGCAGTTCTTC. The chain uses TRBV20-1 and TRBJ2-1; 8 nucleotides agree with TRBD2. Trimming at V came to 3 bases and at J to 4 bases, leaving 8 bases not matched to a gene. The V gene's germline CDR1 is DFQATT and CDR2 SNEGSKA (reference sequence). The CDR3 is 15 amino acids.

This clone showed up just once. The rearrangement uses TRBV9 and TRBJ1-2, with D possibly being TRBD1 (6 bases). The CDR3 extends over 14 amino acids. V was shortened by 4 bases and J by 7 bases, with 17 bases between the two germline ends. Per germline, CDR1 SGDLS and CDR2 YYNGEE. The CDR3 region is CASSLRRGYGGYTF. CDR3 DNA: TGTGCCAGCAGCCTCCGAAGGGGGTACGGTGGCTACACCTTC.

The chain carries TRBV30 and TRBJ2-7; TRBD1 matches at 9 bases. The germline gives CDR1 GTSNPN, CDR2 SVGIG (reference sequence). J gave up 3 bases and V 8 bases, and 5 bases lay outside the gene matches. This CDR3 is 12 amino acids long. CDR3 in amino acids: CAQGQGLYEQYF. Here the CDR3 DNA reads TGTGCCCAGGGACAGGGACTCTACGAGCAGTACTTC.

This chain joins TRBV4-3 and TRBJ2-1; 10 nucleotides match TRBD2. CDR3 size: 19 residues. J lost 1 base, V lost 2 bases, and 11 bases had no gene match. Germline values: CDR1 LGHNA, CDR2 YSLEER. The CDR3 reads CASSQRLWTSGGSYNEQFF. For the CDR3, the DNA is TGCGCCAGCAGCCAACGCTTATGGACTAGCGGAGGGTCCTACAATGAGCAGTTCTTC.

The CDR3 bases are TGTGCCAGCAGACCAGGGTTGAGAACCGGCTACACCTTC. This gives the protein CASRPGLRTGYTF. The V call is TRBV6-5, the J call TRBJ1-2, with a weak D call TRBD1 (5 bases). This CDR3 is 13 amino acids long. Germline CDR1 and CDR2: MNHEY and SVGAGI. Trimming took off 6 bases at V and 8 bases at J, with 16 bases between the two ends.

The genes are TRBV10-2 and TRBJ1-6; D gene uncertain. The CDR3 has 15 amino acids. CDR1 WSHSY and CDR2 SAAADI come from the germline V gene. Between the trimmed V and J ends, which lost 7 bases and 0 bases, there was a span of 10 bases. The CDR3, as DNA: TGCGCCAGCATGGCAGGTCGCTCCTATAATTCACCCCTCCACTTT. This gives the protein CASMAGRSYNSPLHF.

The rearrangement joins TRBV27 to TRBJ2-3; tentatively, D is TRBD1 (6 bases). This CDR3 has 12 residues. V lost 11 bases, J lost 0 bases, and 9 bases lay in between. Germline CDR1 is MNHEY and CDR2 is SMNVEV (reference sequence). The CDR3 DNA sequence: TGTGCCTCACAGGGAAGCACAGATACGCAGTATTTT. Translated, it gives CASQGSTDTQYF.

The rearrangement links TRBV25-1 to TRBJ1-1, with a tentative D call TRBD1 (6 bases). Germline V CDR1 and CDR2: MGHDK, SYGVNS. This CDR3 has 14 residues. Trimming left V 3 bases short and J 5 bases short, with 13 bases between. Here the CDR3 reads CASSEPGTRTEAFF. The CDR3 DNA is TGTGCCAGCAGTGAGCCCGGGACAAGGACTGAAGCTTTCTTT.

On this clone: This specimen includes other DNA sequences encoding the same CDR3. The gene calls are TRBV18 and TRBJ2-2; tentative D call: TRBD1 (6 bases). CDR3 length: 14 amino acids. With 7 bases removed from V and 2 bases from J, the gap between germline ends came to 11 bases. The V gene's germline CDR1 is KGHSH and CDR2 LQKENI. Written as DNA, the CDR3 is TGTGCCAGCTTGGGACAACGAAACACCGGGGAGCTGTTTTTT. This gives the protein CASLGQRNTGELFF.

V is TRBV6-2 or TRBV6-3 and J is TRBJ2-1, with a possible D match to TRBD2 (5 bases). This CDR3 has 15 residues. The germline CDR1 and CDR2 sequences are MNHEY and SVGEGT. The ends were cut back, 6 bases at V and 0 bases at J, with 12 bases in the middle. The CDR3 nucleotides read TGTGCCAGCAGCAAAGACGGGAACTCCTACAATGAGCAGTTCTTC. Amino acid sequence: CASSKDGNSYNEQFF.

The chain is built from TRBV4-2 and TRBJ1-4; D remains ambiguous. Trimming removed 0 bases from V and 4 bases from J, with 9 bases in between. The germline CDR1 and CDR2 sequences are LGHNA and YNFKEQ. The CDR3 is made up of 15 amino acids. The CDR3 region is CASSQESRHNEKLFF. For the CDR3, the DNA is TGTGCCAGCAGCCAAGAATCCAGACATAATGAAAAACTGTTTTTT.

V is TRBV4-3 and J is TRBJ2-1; maybe TRBD1 (5 bases). Trimming shortened V by 0 bases and J by 9 bases, and 9 bases separated the two germline ends. CDR3 size: 13 residues. Germline V gene data show CDR1 as LGHNA and CDR2 as YSLEER. CDR3 in amino acids: CASSQDGQGEQFF. The CDR3 DNA is TGCGCCAGCAGCCAAGATGGGCAGGGTGAGCAGTTCTTC.

This chain connects TRBV5-5 to TRBJ1-1; unclear D gene. V lost 4 bases and J 7 bases, leaving 20 bases between the germline ends. Germline V gene lookup returns CDR1 SGHKS and CDR2 YYEKEE (reference sequence). This CDR3 has 15 amino acids. As DNA, the CDR3 is TGTGCCAGCAGCCGCCGGTCCGGCGGGGTGGGTGAAGCTTTCTTT. Translated, it gives CASSRRSGGVGEAFF. Supplemented by reference TRBV5-5 and TRBJ1-1, the full variable domain reads DAGVTQSPTHLIKTRGQQVTLRCSPISGHKSVSWYQQVLGQGPQFIFQYYEKEERGRGNFPDRFSARQFPNYSSELNVNALLLGDSALYLCASSRRSGGVGEAFFGQGTRLTVV.

The chain uses TRBV30 and TRBJ1-6; no clear D. The CDR3 covers 14 residues. V lost 1 base and J 7 bases, leaving 11 bases between the germline ends. Germline V gives CDR1 GTSNPN, CDR2 SVGIG (reference sequence). CDR3 amino acids: CAWSGPSTNSPLHF. The CDR3 DNA follows: TGTGCCTGGAGTGGGCCTAGCACCAATTCACCCCTCCACTTT.

The rearrangement links TRBV6-2 or TRBV6-3 to TRBJ2-3, with D maybe TRBD2 (5 bases). Germline CDR1 is MNHEY and CDR2 is SVGEGT. This CDR3 is 17 amino acids long. V was cut by 2 bases and J by 1 base, with 16 bases left in between. CDR3: CASSYPLGKGGTDTQYF. CDR3 coding DNA: TGTGCCAGCAGTTACCCCCTCGGGAAAGGCGGCACAGATACGCAGTATTTT.

The chain is built from TRBV12-5 and TRBJ2-5; 8 bases line up with TRBD1. CDR3 size: 13 residues. The germline V gene has CDR1 LGHNT and CDR2 FRNRAP. V lost 6 bases and J lost 7; bases outside the gene matches: 7. The CDR3 region is CASGTGGLGTQYF. The CDR3 coding sequence is TGTGCTAGTGGCACAGGGGGTTTGGGGACCCAGTACTTC.

This clone was counted a single time. The chain links TRBV15 to TRBJ1-3, with D perhaps matching TRBD1 (6 bases). Germline CDR1 reads LNHNV; CDR2 reads YYDKDF (reference sequence). This CDR3 comprises 16 residues. V lost 1 base, J lost 0 bases, and 10 bases lay in between. The CDR3 sequence: CATSRATGHSGNTIYF. CDR3 coding DNA: TGTGCCACCAGCAGAGCGACAGGTCACTCTGGAAACACCATATATTTT. Full variable domain (missing parts from reference TRBV15 and TRBJ1-3): DAMVIQNPRYQVTQFGKPVTLSCSQTLNHNVMYWYQQKSSQAPKLLFHYYDKDFNNEADTPDNFQSRRPNTSFCFLDIRSPGLGDTAMYLCATSRATGHSGNTIYFGEGSWLTVV.

J is TRBJ1-2 and V is TRBV6-5, with 8 positions matching TRBD1. Germline V gene lookup returns CDR1 MNHEY and CDR2 SVGAGI. Germline trimming cut 5 bases from V and 3 bases from J; bases unmatched to any gene: 5. The CDR3 sequence is 14 residues long. The CDR3 DNA reads TGTGCCAGCAGTAGACAGGGGATCGACTATGGCTACACCTTC. Its protein is CASSRQGIDYGYTF.

The chain links TRBV5-4 to TRBJ1-2; 10 nucleotides line up with TRBD1. Germline V gene sequence: CDR1 SGHNT, CDR2 YYREEE (reference sequence). The CDR3 runs to 15 residues. V lost 5 bases to trimming and J lost 6 bases; unmatched junction nucleotides: 10. CDR3 residues: CASRAGTGVFDGYTF. CDR3 bases: TGTGCCAGCAGGGCCGGGACAGGGGTTTTCGATGGCTACACCTTC.